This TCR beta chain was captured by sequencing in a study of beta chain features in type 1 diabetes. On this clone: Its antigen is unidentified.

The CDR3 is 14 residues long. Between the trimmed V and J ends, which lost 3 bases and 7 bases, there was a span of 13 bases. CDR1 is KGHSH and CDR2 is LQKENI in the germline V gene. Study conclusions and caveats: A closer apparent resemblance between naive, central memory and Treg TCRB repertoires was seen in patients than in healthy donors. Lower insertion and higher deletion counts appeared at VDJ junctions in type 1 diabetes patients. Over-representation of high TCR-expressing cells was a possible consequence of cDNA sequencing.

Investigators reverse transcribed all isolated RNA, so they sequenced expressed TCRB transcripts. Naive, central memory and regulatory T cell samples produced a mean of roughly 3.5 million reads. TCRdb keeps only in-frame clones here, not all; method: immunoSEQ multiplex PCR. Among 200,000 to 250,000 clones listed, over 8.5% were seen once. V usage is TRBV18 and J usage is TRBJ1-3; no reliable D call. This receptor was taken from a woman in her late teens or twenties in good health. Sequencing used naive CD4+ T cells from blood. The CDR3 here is CASSPFGQLNTIYF. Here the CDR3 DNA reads TGTGCCAGCTCACCCTTTGGGCAGTTGAACACCATATATTTT.